These 7 T cell receptor beta chains came from one sample sequenced in a study of blood T cell repertoires in COVID-19. This table comes from immunoSEQ multiplex PCR, and its TCRdb copy is limited to in-frame clones, with some not included. The data hold fewer than 50,000 clones, with around 78% observed a single time. The sample consisted of peripheral blood. The receptors derive from a human donor in a cohort sampled during active COVID-19.

The chain joins TRBV7-2 to TRBJ2-7, with a weak D call TRBD2 (6 bases). The germline gives CDR1 SGHTA, CDR2 FQGNSA. The germline V and J ends were trimmed by 3 bases and 5 bases, with 11 bases remaining between them. The CDR3 loop spans 13 amino acids. DNA for the CDR3: TGTGCCAGCAGCTTCGGGGGACGCAACGAGCAGTACTTC. This gives the protein CASSFGGRNEQYF.

V is TRBV19 and J is TRBJ1-6; maybe TRBD1 (5 bases). This CDR3 region has 17 residues. V shed 5 bases and J shed 0 bases, with 14 bases lying between them. Germline CDR1 LNHDA, CDR2 SQIVND (reference sequence). The CDR3 protein is CASSPRGGRSYNSPLHF. The CDR3 DNA is TGTGCCAGTAGTCCCCGGGGGGGACGCTCCTATAATTCACCCCTCCACTTT.

The sample holds one count of this clone. The chain's CDR3 is CASSPPLLAVNNEQFF. The CDR3 region has the DNA TGTGCCAGCTCACCACCTTTACTAGCGGTGAACAATGAGCAGTTCTTC. The V call is TRBV18, the J call TRBJ2-1, with TRBD2 identical over 8 bases. CDR3 length: 16 residues. Looked up from germline, CDR1 is KGHSH and CDR2 is LQKENI. V lost 0 bases and J lost 5; bases outside the gene matches: 6. Supplemented by reference TRBV18 and TRBJ2-1, the full variable domain reads NAGVMQNPRHLVRRRGQEARLRCSPMKGHSHVYWYRQLPEEGLKFMVYLQKENIIDESGMPKERFSAEFPKEGPSILRIQQVVRGDSAAYFCASSPPLLAVNNEQFFGPGTRLTVL.

V gene TRBV6-5 combines with J gene TRBJ1-4, with TRBD1 identical over 12 bases. The CDR3 sequence is 15 residues long. The V segment lost 5 bases and the J segment 13 bases; nucleotides outside the gene matches: 11. Per germline, CDR1 MNHEY and CDR2 SVGAGI. The CDR3 loop reads CASSPPGQGALSLFF. The CDR3 DNA is TGTGCCAGCAGTCCCCCGGGACAGGGGGCCCTATCACTGTTTTTT.

The chain recombines TRBV6-2 or TRBV6-3 with TRBJ2-3; 8 nucleotides agree with TRBD2. V gave up 6 bases and J gave up 14 bases; unmatched junction bases: 10. CDR3 size: 12 residues. CDR1 MNHEY and CDR2 SVGEGT come from the germline V gene. The CDR3 reads CASSLAPGLVYF. The CDR3 DNA reads TGTGCCAGCAGCCTAGCCCCGGGACTAGTGTATTTT.

The count of this clone is one. This rearrangement joins TRBV7-2 to TRBJ2-1; 9 bases line up with TRBD2. Germline loops: CDR1 SGHTA, CDR2 FQGNSA. The CDR3 consists of 16 residues. Germline trimming cut 5 bases from V and 7 bases from J; bases unmatched to any gene: 12. CDR3 sequence: CASSPGGGGAWNEQFF. The CDR3, as DNA: TGTGCCAGCAGCCCCGGGGGCGGGGGGGCTTGGAATGAGCAGTTCTTC.

J is TRBJ2-6 and V is TRBV4-1; 7 bases are a match to TRBD2. CDR3 length equals 18 residues. Germline trimming cut 2 bases from V and 0 bases from J; bases unmatched to any gene: 7. Germline V CDR1 and CDR2: MGHRA, YSYEKL. CDR3 residues: CASSQRGGANSGANVLTF. The CDR3 bases are TGCGCCAGCAGCCAACGCGGGGGAGCTAACTCTGGGGCCAACGTCCTGACTTTC.